The 5 T cell receptor beta chains presented below share a single source sample, sequenced in a study of blood T cell repertoires in COVID-19 (TCRdb year 2020). Libraries were built with the immunoSEQ multiplex PCR assay. In its TCRdb copy, this immuneACCESS table keeps in-frame sequences only and misses some clones. Where compared with another copy, unresolved V genes explain less than half of these, and the others have no known cause. The sample has a few hundred thousand clones on record, more than 85% of them singletons. Of the sample, approximately 2.9% is held by the ten largest clones. Input material: peripheral blood. Receptors originate from a man aged 55 to 70 with acute or convalescent COVID-19.

This chain uses TRBV4-1 with TRBJ1-3, with 8 bases fitting TRBD1. Germline CDR1 reads MGHRA; CDR2 reads YSYEKL. J was trimmed by 3 bases and V by 5 bases; bases with no gene match: 6. CDR3 size: 15 residues. CDR3 nucleotide sequence: TGCGCCAGCAGCGTCATCGACAGGGGTGGAAACACCATATATTTT. It encodes CASSVIDRGGNTIYF.

V usage is TRBV6-5 and J usage is TRBJ2-5, with D possibly TRBD1 on 5 matching bases. Per the germline V gene, CDR1 is MNHEY and CDR2 is SVGAGI. This CDR3 spans 13 amino acids. V lost 8 bases, J lost 0 bases, and 10 bases lay in between. In nucleotides, the CDR3 is TGTGCCAGCGTAAACAGGTACCAAGAGACCCAGTACTTC. Its protein is CASVNRYQETQYF.

The V gene is TRBV6-4, the J gene TRBJ1-3; a weak D match, TRBD1 (5 bases). CDR3 length equals 16 residues. Between the trimmed V and J ends, which lost 0 bases and 3 bases, there was a span of 12 bases. Germline V gene lookup returns CDR1 MRHNA and CDR2 SNTAGT. The CDR3 DNA sequence: TGTGCCAGCAGTGACTCGGAGGGGTTCCATGGAAACACCATATATTTT. As protein: CASSDSEGFHGNTIYF.

V gene TRBV2 combines with J gene TRBJ2-7, with 9 bases fitting TRBD1. With V trimmed by 3 bases and J by 6 bases, 6 bases remained unmatched. CDR3 length: 14 residues. From germline, CDR1 is SNHLY and CDR2 FYNNEI. The CDR3 reads CASSEAVTGGEQYF. The CDR3 DNA sequence: TGTGCCAGCAGTGAGGCCGTGACAGGGGGCGAGCAGTACTTC. The whole variable domain, filled in from reference TRBV2 and TRBJ2-7, reads EPEVTQTPSHQVTQMGQEVILRCVPISNHLYFYWYRQILGQKVEFLVSFYNNEISEKSEIFDDQFSVERPDGSNFTLKIRSTKLEDSAMYFCASSEAVTGGEQYFGPGTRLTVT.

The chain is built from TRBV6-6 and TRBJ1-2; D perhaps matches TRBD1 (5 bases). With 7 bases removed from V and 8 bases from J, the gap between germline ends came to 14 bases. Germline CDR1 is MNHNY and CDR2 is SVGAGI (reference sequence). The length of the CDR3 is 12 residues. CDR3 nucleotides: TGTGCCAGCAAGGAGGGGACGGGGGGCTACACCTTC. Encoded protein: CASKEGTGGYTF.